A selection of T cell receptor beta chains follows, all from one sample in a study of control samples from healthy donors and cancer patients. The assay was immunoSEQ multiplex PCR, and TCRdb's table has in-frame clones only and misses some. The sample lists 40,000 to 60,000 clones; 65% to 90% were seen once. The sequencing sample was made of PBMCs. The receptors originated from a woman between 50 and 59 years old with lung cancer. Each CDR3 is given with its conserved first and last residue. A D gene is named only where the DNA matches it firmly.

d_call,v_call,j_call,cdr3_aa,cdr3_nt
.,TRBV5-1,TRBJ1-4,CASRPTGGNEKLFF,TGCGCCAGCAGACCGACGGGTGGGAATGAAAAACTGTTTTTT
.,TRBV7-2,TRBJ1-1,CASRFGPNTEAFF,TGTGCTTCACGATTTGGACCGAACACTGAAGCTTTCTTT
.,TRBV9,TRBJ2-5,CASSAETKEETQYF,TGTGCCAGCAGCGCGGAGACCAAGGAAGAGACCCAGTACTTC
.,TRBV6-6,TRBJ1-5,CASNKGNQPQHF,TGTGCCAGCAATAAGGGGAATCAGCCCCAGCATTTT
.,TRBV28,TRBJ1-2,CASSLLVGEVDGYTF,TGTGCCAGCAGCCTACTTGTAGGGGAGGTCGATGGCTACACCTTC
.,TRBV5-1,TRBJ1-1,CASSERVRDTEAFF,TGCGCCAGCAGCGAAAGGGTACGCGACACTGAAGCTTTCTTT
.,TRBV6-2/TRBV6-3,TRBJ1-2,CASSWADGPYTF,TGTGCCAGCAGTTGGGCGGACGGGCCCTACACCTTC
.,TRBV10-3,TRBJ2-3,CAISEGADTQYF,TGTGCCATCAGCGAGGGGGCAGATACGCAGTATTTT
.,TRBV6-2/TRBV6-3,TRBJ2-1,CASSHRLDSSYNEQFF,TGTGCCAGCAGTCACAGACTTGATAGCTCCTACAATGAGCAGTTCTTC
.,TRBV7-9,TRBJ2-1,CASSPRIGFYNEQFF,TGTGCCAGCAGCCCACGTATAGGCTTTTATAATGAGCAGTTCTTC
.,TRBV9,TRBJ1-1,CASSHNPRGPGPKNTEAFF,TGTGCCAGCAGCCACAACCCGCGGGGCCCGGGACCCAAGAACACTGAAGCTTTCTTT
TRBD1,TRBV29-1,TRBJ1-1,CSVEDREIAFF,TGCAGCGTGGAGGACAGGGAGATAGCTTTCTTT
.,TRBV7-2,TRBJ2-5,CASSLLRVGETQYF,TGTGCCAGCAGCTTACTCAGGGTCGGGGAGACCCAGTACTTC
.,TRBV19,TRBJ1-4,CASSISQGADEKLFF,TGTGCCAGTAGTATTTCACAGGGCGCCGATGAAAAACTGTTTTTT